These T cell receptor beta chains were read from a single sample in a study of read filtering for tumor transcriptome and immune sequencing. TCRdb called the reads again in MiXCR, with one record for every CDR3 protein. This repertoire shows approximately 150,000 distinct CDR3 sequences, less than 15% found once; its top ten account for 6.5% to 9%. Sequencing was performed on a population of CD138-negative cells sorted from bone marrow. All receptors come from a donor aged 40 or over with multiple myeloma. Both conserved end residues are part of each CDR3. The D gene is left open where the match is weak. For some rows the clone size is stated as once, few or many, or as a class when expanded; others skip it.

clone size	V gene	J gene	D gene	CDR3 DNA	CDR3 protein
many	TRBV12-3/TRBV12-4	TRBJ2-7	TRBD2	TGTGCCAGCAGGGGGGGAGCTAGCGGGAGGGCCAGGGGCGGCGAGCAGTACTTC	CASRGGASGRARGGEQYF
many	TRBV29-1	TRBJ2-2	.	TGCAGCGTTGAAGCCCCACGCGGGAAGGCCGGGGAGCTGTTTTTT	CSVEAPRGKAGELFF
many	TRBV18	TRBJ2-1	TRBD2	TGTGCCAGCTCACCTCATATGCTAGCGGAGAACTACAATGAGCAGTTCTTC	CASSPHMLAENYNEQFF
many	TRBV3-1	TRBJ2-7	TRBD2	TGTGCCAGCAGCCAAGGCGGGAGGTCCTACGAGCAGTACTTC	CASSQGGRSYEQYF
few	TRBV7-2	TRBJ1-1	.	TGTGCCAGCAGCTTGGGAGGAGGGCGGACTGAAGCTTTCTTT	CASSLGGGRTEAFF
many	TRBV7-2	TRBJ2-7	TRBD2	TGTGCCAGCAGCTTAGGACTAGCCTACTCCTACGAGCAGTACTTC	CASSLGLAYSYEQYF
many	TRBV20-1	TRBJ2-1	.	TGCAGTGCTAGAGGGCTGAGTGAGCAGTTCTTC	CSARGLSEQFF
.	TRBV15	TRBJ2-3	TRBD2	TGTGCCACCGGGGGTCCGGGCGGGAGGTCCACAGATACGCAGTATTTT	CATGGPGGRSTDTQYF
many	TRBV4-3	TRBJ2-3	.	TGCGCCAGCAGCCAAGACCCGGGGACAGATACGCAGTATTTT	CASSQDPGTDTQYF
many	TRBV7-2	TRBJ2-1	.	TGTGCCAGCAGCTTAGCTTCATTTAATGAGCAGTTCTTC	CASSLASFNEQFF
.	TRBV7-6	TRBJ2-1	.	TGTGCCAGCACCCCATTGGGGCGGGTTGAGCAGTCCTTC	CASTPLGRVEQSF
.	TRBV5-6	TRBJ2-7	.	TGTGCCAGCAGCATACGCCCCCTCTCCGAGCAGTACTTC	CASSIRPLSEQYF
many	TRBV5-8	TRBJ1-5	.	TGTGCCAGCAGTGAAGGTCAGCCCCAGCATTTT	CASSEGQPQHF
many	TRBV6-7	TRBJ1-1	.	TGTGCCAGCAGTAGCCAACCGAGGGGGAACACTGAAGCTTTCTTT	CASSSQPRGNTEAFF
few	TRBV7-9	TRBJ2-3	.	TGTGCCAGCAGCCCCCTTCAGGGTTGGGACCTCACAGATACGCAGTATTTT	CASSPLQGWDLTDTQYF
.	TRBV10-3	TRBJ1-1	.	TGTGCCATCAGTGTGGAGACTAACACTGAAGCTTTCTTT	CAISVETNTEAFF
many	TRBV10-3	TRBJ1-1	.	TGTGCCATCAGACTACCGGGGAACACTGAAGCTTTCTTT	CAIRLPGNTEAFF
many	TRBV20-1	TRBJ1-5	TRBD1	TGCAGTGCTAGAGGGACAGGGGATCAGCCCCAGCATTTT	CSARGTGDQPQHF
few	TRBV18	TRBJ1-2	TRBD1	TGTGCCAGCTCACCATCGAACAGGGGGCGAGGCTATGGCTACACCTTC	CASSPSNRGRGYGYTF
many	TRBV9	TRBJ2-7	.	TGTGCCAGCAGCGTAGTTCCAGGACAGAACTACGAGCAGTACTTC	CASSVVPGQNYEQYF
.	TRBV20-1	TRBJ2-1	.	TGCAGTGCTAGAGGGGCGACGCACAATGAGCGGTTCTTC	CSARGATHNERFF
few	TRBV7-9	TRBJ2-2	.	TGTGCCAGCAGCTTACGGTTCGAGTCCCACGGGGAGCTGTTTTTT	CASSLRFESHGELFF
many	TRBV7-8	TRBJ1-5	.	TGTGCCAGCAGCGCGGGGACATACCGCAATCAGCCCCAGCATTTT	CASSAGTYRNQPQHF
many	TRBV12-5	TRBJ2-7	TRBD1	TGTGCTAGTGGTTGGCGGACAGGGGGAGCCTACGAGCAGTACTTC	CASGWRTGGAYEQYF
.	TRBV29-1	TRBJ1-1	.	TGCAGCGTTGAAAGTGGAGGGGAAGCTTTCTTT	CSVESGGEAFF
few	TRBV20-1	TRBJ1-3	.	TGCAGTGCCCTGGACGGCGCTGGAAACACCATATATTTT	CSALDGAGNTIYF
many	TRBV20-1	TRBJ2-3	TRBD2	TGCAGTGCTAGACTAGCGGGAGATACGCAGTATTTT	CSARLAGDTQYF
many	TRBV19	TRBJ1-5	.	TGTGCCAGTAACAAGGGGAATCAGCCCCAGCATTTT	CASNKGNQPQHF
few	TRBV19	TRBJ1-2	.	TGTGCCAGTAGTATAGTTTTAGGGGTAGGCTATGGCTACACCTTC	CASSIVLGVGYGYTF
many	TRBV20-1	TRBJ2-3	TRBD2	TGCAGTGCTAGAGGGGCGGGAGCGACAGATACGCAGTATTTT	CSARGAGATDTQYF
many	TRBV18	TRBJ1-1	.	TGTGCCAGCTCGCCGTCGGGGAAAGCTTTCTTT	CASSPSGKAFF
.	TRBV5-4	TRBJ1-1	TRBD1	TGTGCCAGCAGACCGGGACAGGCACGCAGAAGTACTGAAGCTTTCTTT	CASRPGQARRSTEAFF
few	TRBV7-8	TRBJ2-7	TRBD1	TGTGCCAGCAGCTATAGACCGGGACAGGGTGAGCAGCAGTACTTC	CASSYRPGQGEQQYF
once	TRBV19	TRBJ2-2	TRBD1	TGTGCCAGTATGTGGGGACAGGGGGGTACCGGGGAGCTGTTTTTT	CASMWGQGGTGELFF
many	TRBV5-1	TRBJ1-1	.	TGCGCCAGCAGCTTGTTTCCAGACGAGGGGAACACTGAAGCTTTCTTT	CASSLFPDEGNTEAFF
many	TRBV11-3	TRBJ2-1	TRBD2	TGTGCCAGCAGCGCCCTGGCGGGAGGGCCCTACAATGAGCAGTTCTTC	CASSALAGGPYNEQFF
many	TRBV10-3	TRBJ1-1	.	TGTGCCATCAGTGAAGCCGGTAACACTGAAGCTTTCTTT	CAISEAGNTEAFF
many	TRBV29-1	TRBJ1-1	.	TGCAGCGTTGAAGTTTTGGGGCAGTGGTCTGAAGCTTTCTTT	CSVEVLGQWSEAFF
many	TRBV7-2	TRBJ2-1	.	TGTGCCAGCAGCTTAGGGGGTCCGAATGAGCAGTTCTTC	CASSLGGPNEQFF
many	TRBV20-1	TRBJ1-5	TRBD1	TGCAGTGCCACATGGGACAGGCCTAATAGCAATCAGCCCCAGCATTTT	CSATWDRPNSNQPQHF
once	TRBV7-2	TRBJ2-4	.	TGTGCCAGCAGCTTAGATCAAAACAGTTATTCCCCCCTAGCCAAAAACATTCAGTACTTC	CASSLDQNSYSPLAKNIQYF
many	TRBV7-8	TRBJ2-5	TRBD2	TGTGCCAGCAGCTTAAACAGTGGCCTAGCGGGAGAGACCCAGTACTTC	CASSLNSGLAGETQYF
many	TRBV4-3	TRBJ1-1	.	TGCGCCAGCAGCCAAGACGGGAGTGCCCTCGGGGCTTTCTTT	CASSQDGSALGAFF